One TCR beta chain is described in this entry. Germline assignment: CDR1 ENHRY and CDR2 SYGVKD. The CDR3 extends over 11 amino acids. These data are taken from a study of T cells expressing NK-cell markers. Study information: Sorted CD3+CD56+NKG2C+, CD3+CD56+NKG2C- and CD3+CD56-NKG2C+ T cells supplied TCR beta repertoires. Within the sequenced cohort of eight donors, seven exhibited HCMV seropositivity and one was seronegative.

UMI-tagged 5'RACE template switching yielded the TCR beta cDNA. Following a re-call of the 5' RACE reads, TCRdb has one entry per CDR3 protein and lacks DNA. The listing contains some 390,000 distinct CDR3 sequences. V gene TRBV10-3 combines with J gene TRBJ1-5. The source material was blood T cells: a sorted CD56 or NKG2C T cell subset, CD4+ or CD8+ T cells, or bulk PBMC T cells (not recorded which). This sequence was found in a woman between 50 and 59 years old in good health. This CDR3 is CAISESGAQHF.